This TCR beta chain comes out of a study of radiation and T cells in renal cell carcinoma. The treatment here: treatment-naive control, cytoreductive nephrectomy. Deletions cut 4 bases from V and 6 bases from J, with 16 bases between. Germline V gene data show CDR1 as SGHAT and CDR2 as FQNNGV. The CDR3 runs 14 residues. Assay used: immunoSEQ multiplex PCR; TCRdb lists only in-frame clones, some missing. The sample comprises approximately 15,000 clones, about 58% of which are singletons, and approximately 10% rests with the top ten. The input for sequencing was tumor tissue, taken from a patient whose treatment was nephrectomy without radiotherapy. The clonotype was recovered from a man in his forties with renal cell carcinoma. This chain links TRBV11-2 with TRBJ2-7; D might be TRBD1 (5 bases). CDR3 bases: TGTGCCAGCAGCTCCCCCCCCTTGGGGCGCGAGCAGTACTTC. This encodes CASSSPPLGREQYF.